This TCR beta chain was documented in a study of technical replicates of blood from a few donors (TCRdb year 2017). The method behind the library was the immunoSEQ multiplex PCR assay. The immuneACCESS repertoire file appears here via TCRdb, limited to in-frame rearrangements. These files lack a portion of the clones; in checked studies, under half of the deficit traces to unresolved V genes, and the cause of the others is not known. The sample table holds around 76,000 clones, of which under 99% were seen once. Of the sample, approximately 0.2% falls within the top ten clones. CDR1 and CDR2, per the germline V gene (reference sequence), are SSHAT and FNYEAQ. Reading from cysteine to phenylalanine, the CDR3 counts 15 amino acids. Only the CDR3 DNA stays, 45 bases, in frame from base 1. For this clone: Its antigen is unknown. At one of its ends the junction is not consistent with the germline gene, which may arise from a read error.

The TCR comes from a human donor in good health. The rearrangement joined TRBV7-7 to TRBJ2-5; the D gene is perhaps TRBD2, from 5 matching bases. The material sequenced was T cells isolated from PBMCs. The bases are TGTGCTAGCAGCTTAAAGGGCGGAGGTGGAGAGACCCAGTACTTC. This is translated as CASSLKGGGGETQYF.